The text below deals with one TCR beta chain. Its antigen is not known. The data belong to a study of cytomegalovirus exposure and HLA in healthy donors. Study findings and constraints: An analysis was carried out later, and it reportedly showed fewer N-insertions in an Asian-associated ancestry cluster than the approximately 660-donor mean. Some V segments (TRBV6-2 and TRBV6-3 among them) were excluded as indistinguishable. Links to common viral pathogens appeared, in a later analysis, for several of the most significant clusters.

V lost 5 bases and J 4 bases, leaving 20 bases between the germline ends. Germline values: CDR1 SGHTA, CDR2 FQGNSA. The CDR3 covers 16 residues. The PCR ran on 60 Vbeta and 13 Jbeta primers. The data were produced by immunoSEQ multiplex PCR, yet TCRdb's version contains in-frame clones alone and is incomplete. The table records around 150,000 clones, about 76% of them present only once. The sequence was collected from a human donor in good health. Material: PBMCs. This chain uses TRBV7-2 with TRBJ2-5, with TRBD1 as a possible D gene (6 bases). CDR3 amino acids: CASSLRQAGSRETQYF. CDR3 sequence (DNA): TGTGCCAGCAGCCTTAGACAGGCAGGGAGTCGAGAGACCCAGTACTTC.